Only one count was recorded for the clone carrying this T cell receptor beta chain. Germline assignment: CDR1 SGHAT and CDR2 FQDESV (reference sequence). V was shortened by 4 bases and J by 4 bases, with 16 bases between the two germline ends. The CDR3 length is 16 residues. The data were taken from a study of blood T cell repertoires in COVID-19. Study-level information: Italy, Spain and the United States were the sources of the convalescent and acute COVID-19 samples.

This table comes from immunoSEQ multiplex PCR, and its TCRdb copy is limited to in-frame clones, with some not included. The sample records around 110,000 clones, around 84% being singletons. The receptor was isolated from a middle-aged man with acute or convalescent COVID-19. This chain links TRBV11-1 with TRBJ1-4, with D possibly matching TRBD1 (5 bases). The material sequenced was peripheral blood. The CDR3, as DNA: TGTGCCAGCAGCTCGGGACTCCTTGCCAGTAATGAAAAACTGTTTTTT. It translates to CASSSGLLASNEKLFF.